This T cell receptor beta chain stems from a study of blood T cell repertoires in COVID-19 (dated by TCRdb to 2020 to 2021). In terms of the full investigation: Samples covering the acute and convalescent phases of COVID-19 were provided by collaborators in the United States, Italy and Spain. The repertoires were released in a freely available public database meant as a resource for research on the immune response to SARS-CoV-2. HLA class I and class II types, where available, came from metadata supplied by the sample provider rather than from assay-based typing. Nearly every sample came with metadata listing a de-identified subject ID, COVID-19 status, age in years and sex. The dataset comprised deeply sampled blood TCRbeta repertoires from subjects exposed to, actively infected with, or recovered from COVID-19. Samples came from the ongoing ImmuneRACE study (first 160 participants) plus 1,254 subjects from 6 global collaborators. The material from the prospective study consisted of cDNA or gDNA derived from T cells, B-cell-depleted T cells, or PBMCs.

Regarding this clone: What antigen it recognizes has not been identified. No base qualities exist here, and no much larger clone lies one base off it.

The immunoSEQ Assay, a bias-controlled multiplex PCR, was used to amplify TCRbeta CDR3 regions from genomic DNA. The authors' analysis ran thus. The number of nucleated cells in each sample was estimated from the amplification of reference gene primers within the assay. Sequence reads were collapsed and filtered to measure the absolute abundance of every unique TCRbeta CDR3 rearrangement. Productive Simpson clonality was computed per sample as the square root of Simpson's diversity index over productive rearrangements. TCRdb provides this immuneACCESS table in a form limited to in-frame rearrangements. Some clones are lacking; in checked studies, under half of them reflect an unresolved V gene, and why the rest are absent is not known. Clone size and V and J calls were adopted from that table, with D and trimming inferred from the DNA. The sample table contains 65,000 to 95,000 clones; only one count was recorded for about four fifths of them. The ten top clones hold around 12% of the sample.

The collaborating institutions used their own protocols to collect whole blood in K2EDTA tubes. For TCRbeta analysis, collaborators shipped samples in one of three forms: frozen whole blood, isolated PBMCs, or DNA extracted from either of those sample types. Broader findings and caveats from the paper: The quantity of clinical and demographic metadata differed by source and by participant and was supplied without curation.

The clonotype was recovered from a woman in her 40s with active or convalescent COVID-19. Material: peripheral blood.

The CDR3 protein is CASTPGTGRLNTEAFF. The base sequence is TGCGCCAGCACCCCTGGGACAGGGAGATTAAACACTGAAGCTTTCTTT. The rearranged chain carries TRBV10-2 and TRBJ1-1; TRBD1 agrees with 9 junctional bases. CDR1 and CDR2, per the germline V gene, are WSHSY and SAAADI. Ends trimmed: V by 7 bases, J by 2 bases; bases unmatched to a gene: 11. From cysteine to phenylalanine, the CDR3 is 16 amino acids long. Only the CDR3 portion is preserved as DNA: 48 bases, with reading frame beginning at the first base.